Below are 7 T cell receptor beta chains sequenced from a single sample in a study of control samples from healthy donors and cancer patients. Repertoires were generated with immunoSEQ multiplex PCR, while TCRdb's copy carries only in-frame clones and drops some. The sample records fewer than 90,000 clones, over 75% being singletons. Sequences were obtained from blood. The receptors here all came from a man aged 45 to 65 in good health.

The chain is built from TRBV11-2 and TRBJ2-1; TRBD2 matches 11 bases. J gave up 10 bases and V 6 bases, and 8 bases lay outside the gene matches. The CDR3 covers 14 residues. CDR1 SGHAT and CDR2 FQNNGV come from the germline V gene. CDR3 DNA: TGTGCCAGCAGAGCCCTAGCGGGAGGATACGAGCAGTTCTTC. It translates to CASRALAGGYEQFF. The full variable domain, rest sourced from reference TRBV11-2 and TRBJ2-1, is EAGVAQSPRYKIIEKRQSVAFWCNPISGHATLYWYQQILGQGPKLLIQFQNNGVVDDSQLPKDRFSAERLKGVDSTLKIQPAKLEDSAVYLCASRALAGGYEQFFGPGTRLTVL.

The chain uses TRBV5-4 and TRBJ1-3; D perhaps matches TRBD1 (6 bases). Germline V gives CDR1 SGHNT, CDR2 YYREEE (reference sequence). The CDR3 spans 17 residues. The V gene lost 2 bases and the J gene lost 2 bases, with 17 bases spanning the gap. The CDR3 nucleotides are TGTGCCAGCAGCTTCCCCTCAACAGGGATAGCTGGAAACACCATATATTTT. Translation: CASSFPSTGIAGNTIYF.

The V gene is TRBV11-2, the J gene TRBJ2-5, with no clear D. From germline, CDR1 is SGHAT and CDR2 FQNNGV. Trimming shortened V by 5 bases and J by 0 bases, and 10 bases separated the two germline ends. The CDR3 extends over 14 amino acids. The chain's CDR3 is CASSPGPDQETQYF. The CDR3 nucleotides are TGTGCCAGCAGCCCCGGCCCCGACCAAGAGACCCAGTACTTC.

The chain has TRBV19 and TRBJ2-7, with D hard to call. Germline lookup yields CDR1 LNHDA and CDR2 SQIVND (reference sequence). The CDR3 contains 13 residues. Trimming cost V 6 bases and J 0 bases, with 9 bases left between them. The CDR3 region is CASSLDRSYEQYF. The CDR3 nucleotides are TGTGCCAGTAGCTTAGACCGCTCCTACGAGCAGTACTTC.

This clone was seen a handful of times. At one end, the junction sequence differs from germline, possibly due to a read error. This rearrangement joins TRBV15 to TRBJ1-2, with D possibly TRBD1 on 6 matching bases. This CDR3 comprises 13 residues. Germline V gene lookup returns CDR1 LNHNV and CDR2 YYDKDF (reference sequence). This chain's CDR3 is CATSRGPGDWSDF. CDR3 DNA: TGTGCCACCAGCAGGGGACCAGGGGATTGGTCCGACTTC.

The gene calls are TRBV7-9 and TRBJ2-7; 7 bases agree with TRBD1. V shed 5 bases and J 3 bases; nucleotides not matched to a gene: 4. The germline CDR1 and CDR2 sequences are SEHNR and FQNEAQ (reference sequence). CDR3 length: 13 amino acids. This chain's CDR3 is CASSLSGGYEQYF. DNA of the CDR3: TGTGCCAGCAGCCTATCAGGGGGCTACGAGCAGTACTTC. Filled out from reference TRBV7-9 and TRBJ2-7, the complete variable domain reads DTGVSQNPRHKITKRGQNVTFRCDPISEHNRLYWYRQTLGQGPEFLTYFQNEAQLEKSRLLSDRFSAERPKGSFSTLEIQRTEQGDSAMYLCASSLSGGYEQYFGPGTRLTVT.

The rearrangement joins TRBV12-3 or TRBV12-4 to TRBJ2-1; no reliable D call. CDR3 length: 13 amino acids. V lost 1 base, J lost 9 bases, and 10 bases lay in between. The CDR3 DNA is TGTGCCAGCAGTTTAGTAGTCCCGGGTGAGCAGTTCTTC. As protein: CASSLVVPGEQFF.